This TCR beta chain was identified in a study of a mutant IDH1 vaccine in newly diagnosed glioma. Whole-study context: Treated individuals were 62.5% male and about 38% female, averaging about 42 years of age.

Time point described: baseline, week 1 (first vaccination visit). Treatment: pre-vaccination baseline after standard-of-care therapy. Assay used: immunoSEQ multiplex PCR; TCRdb lists only in-frame clones, some missing. The sample records around 64,000 clones, around 82% being singletons. The V end lost 3 bases, the J end lost 6 bases, and 10 bases lay between the germline ends. CDR1 and CDR2 from the germline V gene are PRHDT and FYEKMQ (reference sequence). There are 13 residues in the CDR3. V gene TRBV13 combines with J gene TRBJ2-3; D uncertain. The sequence came from a woman younger than 35 with glioma. Some clones in this sample may be carry-over from other donors' samples. Sample: peripheral blood mononuclear cells (PBMCs), taken from a glioma patient treated with radiotherapy, temozolomide or both. CDR3 in amino acids: CASSLRSMDTQYF. CDR3 sequence (DNA): TGTGCCAGCAGCTTGCGGAGTATGGATACGCAGTATTTT.